This T cell receptor beta chain came from a study of molecular identifiers for immune sequencing clone quantification. V was shortened by 3 bases and J by 2 bases, with 14 bases between the two germline ends. Germline V gene sequence: CDR1 GTSNPN, CDR2 SVGIG (reference sequence). CDR3 size: 14 residues. One entry per CDR3 protein results from TCRdb running MiXCR on the PCR reads. The profile shows some 650,000 distinct CDR3 sequences, 15% to 20% of them singletons. Many counts were recorded for this clonotype. The receptor's source is a human donor in good health. Some libraries in this study had Jurkat cell RNA spiked in. The chain uses TRBV30 and TRBJ2-7, with D unresolved. What was sequenced was naive CD8+ T cells from blood, with Jurkat cell RNA spiked in. Sample subset: FACS-sorted CD8+CD4-CCR7+CD45RA+ naive T cells. The DNA of the CDR3 is TGTGCCTGGAGGCCCCGTGTACTGCCCTACGAGCAGTACTTC. As protein: CAWRPRVLPYEQYF. Full variable domain (outside the CDR3, taken from reference TRBV30 and TRBJ2-7): SQTIHQWPATLVQPVGSPLSLECTVEGTSNPNLYWYRQAAGRGLQLLFYSVGIGQISSEVPQNLSASRPQDRQFILSSKKLLLSDSGFYLCAWRPRVLPYEQYFGPGTRLTVT.